This entry features one TCR beta chain sequence. The data belong to a study of blood T cell repertoires in COVID-19. The wider study: Sites across the United States, Italy and Spain contributed samples from acute and convalescent COVID-19.

Authors' data handling: Researchers report that nucleated cell counts were estimated from reference gene primer amplification. Method: immunoSEQ multiplex PCR; TCRdb's copy keeps in-frame clones and lacks some. The V and J calls and the clone size are those of that table, but D and trimming were determined from the DNA. The table lists fewer than 350,000 clones, 89% of them singletons. The Seattle patients, enrolled during active infection, were followed longitudinally. The receptor's source is a woman in her sixties with COVID-19, enrolled during active disease. Sequenced: peripheral blood.

The CDR3 loop is CASSLRSGGNSNQPQHF. The CDR3, as DNA: TGTGCCAGCAGCTTACGGTCAGGGGGAAATAGCAATCAGCCCCAGCATTTT. The chain couples TRBV7-8 to TRBJ1-5; 7 bases line up with TRBD1. Per germline, CDR1 SGHVS and CDR2 FQNEAQ. The length of the CDR3 is 17 residues. V dropped 2 bases and J dropped 0; count of bases not matched to a gene: 7.